This entry lists 24 T cell receptor beta chains sequenced from one sample in a study of cytomegalovirus exposure and HLA in healthy donors. The PCR ran on 60 Vbeta and 13 Jbeta primers. Profiled with immunoSEQ multiplex PCR; TCRdb holds only in-frame clones, not every one. In the table there are about 74,000 clones, 72% of which are singletons. The sequencing sample was made of PBMCs. Receptors were obtained from a woman aged 40 to 49 in good health and CMV-seropositive.

Only one count was recorded for this clone. V and J are TRBV5-4 and TRBJ2-2, with D perhaps TRBD2 (5 bases). V lost 2 bases and J 3 bases, leaving 17 bases between the germline ends. CDR1 and CDR2 from the germline V gene are SGHNT and YYREEE (reference sequence). The CDR3 covers 17 residues. The CDR3 region is CASSLKSSGMDTGELFF. Here the CDR3 DNA reads TGTGCCAGCAGCTTAAAAAGTTCGGGAATGGACACCGGGGAGCTGTTTTTT. The full variable domain, with the rest looked up from reference TRBV5-4 and TRBJ2-2, is ETGVTQSPTHLIKTRGQQVTLRCSSQSGHNTVSWYQQALGQGPQFIFQYYREEENGRGNFPPRFSGLQFPNYSSELNVNALELDDSALYLCASSLKSSGMDTGELFFGEGSRLTVL.

The genes are TRBV5-4 and TRBJ2-3; D perhaps matches TRBD2 (6 bases). This CDR3 has 15 amino acids. Per the germline V gene, CDR1 is SGHNT and CDR2 is YYREEE (reference sequence). Between the trimmed V and J ends, which lost 1 base and 2 bases, there was a span of 11 bases. DNA for the CDR3: TGTGCCAGCAGCTTGAACGGGGGAGTCACAGATACGCAGTATTTT. It codes for CASSLNGGVTDTQYF. Full variable domain (outside the CDR3, taken from reference TRBV5-4 and TRBJ2-3): ETGVTQSPTHLIKTRGQQVTLRCSSQSGHNTVSWYQQALGQGPQFIFQYYREEENGRGNFPPRFSGLQFPNYSSELNVNALELDDSALYLCASSLNGGVTDTQYFGPGTRLTVL.

This clone came up a few times. J is TRBJ2-7 and V is TRBV28, with 11 bases lining up with TRBD1. The V segment lost 3 bases and the J segment 3 bases; nucleotides outside the gene matches: 10. The CDR3 sequence is 17 residues long. CDR1 and CDR2 (germline): MDHEN, SYDVKM. This CDR3 reads CASSFGTSGTGGYEQYF. In nucleotides, the CDR3 is TGTGCCAGCAGTTTTGGAACCTCCGGGACAGGGGGCTACGAGCAGTACTTC.

Here the CDR3 reads CASSQGSGGILRSEQYF. CDR3 DNA: TGCGCCAGCAGCCAAGGATCGGGGGGGATCCTACGTTCCGAGCAGTACTTC. The V and J genes are TRBV4-3 and TRBJ2-7, with 8 bases lining up with TRBD2. V shed 1 base, J shed 6 bases, and the junction held 14 bases outside the gene matches. Per the germline V gene, CDR1 is LGHNA and CDR2 is YSLEER. This CDR3 comprises 17 residues.

The chain is built from TRBV4-1 and TRBJ1-5, with D hard to call. The germline V gene encodes CDR1 MGHRA and CDR2 YSYEKL. V lost 1 base, J lost 4 bases, and 11 bases lay in between. The CDR3 sequence is 15 residues long. The CDR3 region is CASSQGETPNQPQHF. The CDR3 DNA reads as TGCGCCAGCAGCCAAGGAGAGACACCTAATCAGCCCCAGCATTTT.

This rearrangement joins TRBV28 to TRBJ1-1; D might be TRBD1 (5 bases). Trimming took 8 bases from V and 5 from J, leaving 15 bases between them. Germline V gives CDR1 MDHEN, CDR2 SYDVKM. There are 13 residues in the CDR3. CDR3 DNA sequence: TGTGCCAGCGTGGGAGGGGCAGGAACTGAAGCTTTCTTT. It codes for CASVGGAGTEAFF.

The chain is built from TRBV9 and TRBJ1-5; perhaps TRBD1 as D (5 bases). There are 17 residues in the CDR3. Trimming took 0 bases from V and 5 from J, leaving 18 bases between them. CDR1 is SGDLS, CDR2 YYNGEE, per germline. As DNA, the CDR3 is TGTGCCAGCAGCGTAGCCGGGGGGGGGAGACGGGATCAGCCCCAGCATTTT. Residues: CASSVAGGGRRDQPQHF.

Written as DNA, the CDR3 is TGCGCCAGCGGAGGACAGGGCTACACAGATACGCAGTATTTT. Encoded protein: CASGGQGYTDTQYF. This chain links TRBV5-1 with TRBJ2-3; TRBD1 matches at 8 bases. Germline lookup yields CDR1 SGHRS and CDR2 YFSETQ. V gave up 7 bases and J gave up 2 bases; unmatched junction bases: 6. The CDR3 sequence is 14 residues long.

The gene calls are TRBV7-2 and TRBJ1-2, with D possibly matching TRBD1 (5 bases). Trimming took off 0 bases at V and 5 bases at J, with 16 bases between the two ends. The CDR3 covers 16 residues. Looked up from germline, CDR1 is SGHTA and CDR2 is FQGNSA. In nucleotides, the CDR3 is TGTGCCAGCAGCTTAGCGGGCTCGGGGGGTTGGTATGGCTACACCTTC. It translates to CASSLAGSGGWYGYTF.

J is TRBJ2-3 and V is TRBV2, with 12 positions matching TRBD2. Germline values: CDR1 SNHLY, CDR2 FYNNEI. J gave up 5 bases and V 9 bases, and 6 bases lay outside the gene matches. This CDR3 contains 14 residues. CDR3 nucleotide sequence: TGTGCCAGAGGTTCTAGCGGGAGGGGAGATACGCAGTATTTT. Amino acids: CARGSSGRGDTQYF.

The gene calls are TRBV6-1 and TRBJ1-5, with D possibly being TRBD1 (6 bases). V shed 4 bases and J shed 5 bases, with 15 bases lying between them. The CDR3 spans 15 residues. CDR1 is MNHNS, CDR2 SASEGT, per germline. CDR3 in DNA: TGTGCCAGCAGTGGTACGGGGGGCGGGGATCAGCCCCAGCATTTT. This sequence encodes CASSGTGGGDQPQHF.

For the CDR3, the DNA is TGTGCCAGCAGTTTGGGCAGTAACTATGGCTACACCTTC. Translation gives CASSLGSNYGYTF. The chain links TRBV28 to TRBJ1-2, with D unclear. CDR1 and CDR2 (germline): MDHEN, SYDVKM. Trimming cost V 3 bases and J 1 base, with 6 bases left between them. This CDR3 is built from 13 residues.

This chain joins TRBV4-1 and TRBJ1-1; possible D gene TRBD1, 5 bases. This CDR3 spans 17 amino acids. V lost 1 base, J lost 3 bases, and 18 bases lay in between. The V gene's germline CDR1 is MGHRA and CDR2 YSYEKL. The DNA for the CDR3 is TGCGCCAGCAGCCAAGTTGGTCGACAACAGGATTACACTGAAGCTTTCTTT. It is translated as CASSQVGRQQDYTEAFF.

The V and J genes are TRBV19 and TRBJ2-2; D gene unclear. The CDR3 totals 13 residues. Trimming took 7 bases from V and 1 from J, leaving 7 bases between them. The germline V gene encodes CDR1 LNHDA and CDR2 SQIVND (reference sequence). The CDR3 spells CASKEWNTGELFF. The CDR3 DNA reads as TGTGCCAGTAAGGAGTGGAACACCGGGGAGCTGTTTTTT.

This clone was seen a handful of times. V is TRBV11-3 and J is TRBJ2-1, with D unclear. Germline V gives CDR1 SGHNT, CDR2 YENEEA. Between the trimmed V and J ends, which lost 1 base and 6 bases, there was a span of 13 bases. CDR3 size: 15 residues. The CDR3 protein is CASSLGGSSGNEQFF. In DNA, the CDR3 is TGTGCCAGCAGCTTAGGTGGTAGCTCGGGCAATGAGCAGTTCTTC. The full variable domain, completed using reference TRBV11-3 and TRBJ2-1, is EAGVVQSPRYKIIEKKQPVAFWCNPISGHNTLYWYLQNLGQGPELLIRYENEEAVDDSQLPKDRFSAERLKGVDSTLKIQPAELGDSAVYLCASSLGGSSGNEQFFGPGTRLTVL.

This clone was seen a few times. The chain combines TRBV6-6 with TRBJ2-1; D may be TRBD1 (6 bases). The germline V gene has CDR1 MNHNY and CDR2 SVGAGI (reference sequence). The V end lost 5 bases, the J end lost 9 bases, and 17 bases lay between the germline ends. The CDR3 extends over 14 amino acids. The CDR3 sequence is CASSIRGTFVEQFF. CDR3 nucleotide sequence: TGTGCCAGCAGTATCAGGGGTACGTTCGTTGAGCAGTTCTTC.

This sequence joins TRBV12-5 and TRBJ1-3; 7 bases fit TRBD1. This CDR3 contains 20 residues. CDR1 and CDR2 from the germline V gene are LGHNT and FRNRAP. The J segment lost 0 bases and the V segment lost 0 bases, leaving 14 bases of the junction unmatched. Here the CDR3 reads CASGLVLSRDSPSSGNTIYF. In nucleotides, the CDR3 is TGTGCTAGTGGTTTGGTTTTGTCAAGGGACAGCCCGAGCTCTGGAAACACCATATATTTT.

V usage is TRBV29-1 and J usage is TRBJ1-1; D gene unclear. The length of the CDR3 is 11 residues. Trimming removed 4 bases from V and 6 bases from J, with 9 bases in between. Germline V gives CDR1 SQVTM, CDR2 ANQGSEA. CDR3 sequence: CSVVINAEAFF. As DNA, the CDR3 is TGCAGCGTTGTAATTAATGCTGAAGCTTTCTTT.

This chain connects TRBV27 to TRBJ2-2, with D uncertain. The length of the CDR3 is 17 residues. V lost 2 bases, J lost 1 base, and 14 bases lay in between. The germline V gene has CDR1 MNHEY and CDR2 SMNVEV (reference sequence). CDR3 region: CASSLRPGPLNTGELFF. The CDR3 DNA sequence: TGTGCCAGCAGTTTACGCCCAGGCCCGCTGAACACCGGGGAGCTGTTTTTT.

Concerning this clone itself: A junction boundary mismatches the germline segment, possibly from a read error. The chain links TRBV7-8 to TRBJ2-3, with D possibly TRBD1 on 5 matching bases. CDR3 length: 14 residues. CDR1 and CDR2 (germline): SGHVS, FQNEAQ. In DNA form, the CDR3 reads TGTGCCAGCAGCTTAACAGGTTACACAGATGCGCAGTATTTT. This sequence encodes CASSLTGYTDAQYF.

V and J are TRBV30 and TRBJ1-1, with D uncertain. The CDR3 contains 13 residues. CDR1 GTSNPN and CDR2 SVGIG come from the germline V gene (reference sequence). Trimming stripped 4 bases from V and 8 bases from J, with 17 bases between. The CDR3 sequence: CAWTLPIGREAFF. The CDR3 region has the DNA TGTGCCTGGACCCTACCCATAGGCAGGGAAGCTTTCTTT.

The rearrangement joins TRBV6-6 to TRBJ1-1; maybe TRBD1 (5 bases). The CDR3 has 15 amino acids. The V and J ends lost 5 bases and 5 bases respectively, with 18 bases between them. CDR1 and CDR2 (germline): MNHNY, SVGAGI (reference sequence). CDR3: CASSPPRDRGTEAFF. The DNA for the CDR3 is TGTGCCAGCAGTCCACCCCGGGACCGGGGGACTGAAGCTTTCTTT.

The chain recombines TRBV2 with TRBJ2-7; maybe TRBD2 (7 bases). CDR3 length: 14 amino acids. Germline-derived CDR1 and CDR2 are SNHLY and FYNNEI. Trimming removed 4 bases from V and 3 bases from J, with 13 bases in between. DNA of the CDR3: TGTGCCAGCAGTGGGGAGGGAGGGGGCTACGAGCAGTACTTC. As protein: CASSGEGGGYEQYF.

The chain carries TRBV19 and TRBJ1-1, with 7 bases aligning to TRBD1. Trimming cost V 7 bases and J 11 bases; bases outside gene matches: 13. The CDR3 covers 13 residues. Germline lookup yields CDR1 LNHDA and CDR2 SQIVND (reference sequence). In nucleotides, the CDR3 is TGTGCCAGTACCATTCCAGGACAGGCGCTGGCTTTCTTT. Amino acid sequence: CASTIPGQALAFF.